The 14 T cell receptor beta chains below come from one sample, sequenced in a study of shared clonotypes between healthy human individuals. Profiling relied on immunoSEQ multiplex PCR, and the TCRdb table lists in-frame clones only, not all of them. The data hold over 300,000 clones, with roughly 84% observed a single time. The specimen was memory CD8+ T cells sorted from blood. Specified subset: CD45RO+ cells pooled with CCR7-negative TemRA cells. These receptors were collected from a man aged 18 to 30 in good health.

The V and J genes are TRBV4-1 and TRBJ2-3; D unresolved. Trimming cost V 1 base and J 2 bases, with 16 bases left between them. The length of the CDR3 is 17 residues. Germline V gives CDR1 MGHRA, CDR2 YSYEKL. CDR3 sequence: CASSQGATLGDTDTQYF. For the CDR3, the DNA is TGCGCCAGCAGCCAAGGGGCGACACTTGGGGACACAGATACGCAGTATTTT.

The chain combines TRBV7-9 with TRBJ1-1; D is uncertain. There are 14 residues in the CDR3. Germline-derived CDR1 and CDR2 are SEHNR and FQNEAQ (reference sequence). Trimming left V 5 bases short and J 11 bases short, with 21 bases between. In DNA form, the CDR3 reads TGTGCCAGCAGCCCGTTTCGGGCAGGCGAGGAGGCTTTCTTT. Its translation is CASSPFRAGEEAFF. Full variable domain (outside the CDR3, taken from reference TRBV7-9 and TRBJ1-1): DTGVSQNPRHKITKRGQNVTFRCDPISEHNRLYWYRQTLGQGPEFLTYFQNEAQLEKSRLLSDRFSAERPKGSFSTLEIQRTEQGDSAMYLCASSPFRAGEEAFFGQGTRLTVV.

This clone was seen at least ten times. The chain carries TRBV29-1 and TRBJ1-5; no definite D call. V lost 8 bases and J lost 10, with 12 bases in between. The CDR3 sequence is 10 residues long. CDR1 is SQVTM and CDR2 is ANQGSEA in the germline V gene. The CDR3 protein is CSLTDRPQHF. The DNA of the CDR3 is TGCAGCTTAACGGATCGCCCCCAGCATTTT.

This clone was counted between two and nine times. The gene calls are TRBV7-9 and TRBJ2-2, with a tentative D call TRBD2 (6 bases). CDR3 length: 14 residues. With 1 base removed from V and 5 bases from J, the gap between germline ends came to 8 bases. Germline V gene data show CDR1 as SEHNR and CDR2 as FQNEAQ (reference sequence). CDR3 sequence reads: CASSLGGGTGELFF. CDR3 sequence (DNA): TGTGCCAGCAGCTTAGGGGGAGGAACCGGGGAGCTGTTTTTT.

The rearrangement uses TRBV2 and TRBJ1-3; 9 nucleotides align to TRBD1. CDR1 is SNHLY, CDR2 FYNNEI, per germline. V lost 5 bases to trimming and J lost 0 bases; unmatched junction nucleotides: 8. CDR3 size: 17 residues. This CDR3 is CASSFGQGPSSGNTIYF. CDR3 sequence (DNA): TGTGCCAGCAGTTTTGGACAGGGGCCGTCCTCTGGAAACACCATATATTTT.

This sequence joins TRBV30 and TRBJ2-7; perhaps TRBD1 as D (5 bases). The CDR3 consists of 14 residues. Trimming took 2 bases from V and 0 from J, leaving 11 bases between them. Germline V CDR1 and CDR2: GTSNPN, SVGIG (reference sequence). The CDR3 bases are TGTGCCTGGAGTCCTCCGGACATCTCCTACGAGCAGTACTTC. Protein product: CAWSPPDISYEQYF.

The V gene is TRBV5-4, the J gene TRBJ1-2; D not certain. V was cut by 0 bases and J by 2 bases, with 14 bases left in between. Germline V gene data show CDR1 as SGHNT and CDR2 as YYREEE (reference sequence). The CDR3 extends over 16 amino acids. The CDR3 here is CASSLAASEMNYGYTF. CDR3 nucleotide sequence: TGTGCCAGCAGCTTGGCTGCCAGTGAAATGAACTATGGCTACACCTTC. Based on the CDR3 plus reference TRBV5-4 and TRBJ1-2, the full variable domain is ETGVTQSPTHLIKTRGQQVTLRCSSQSGHNTVSWYQQALGQGPQFIFQYYREEENGRGNFPPRFSGLQFPNYSSELNVNALELDDSALYLCASSLAASEMNYGYTFGSGTRLTVV.

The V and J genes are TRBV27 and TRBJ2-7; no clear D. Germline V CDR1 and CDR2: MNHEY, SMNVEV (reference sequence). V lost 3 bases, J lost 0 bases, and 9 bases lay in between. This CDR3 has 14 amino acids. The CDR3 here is CASSFGRTSYEQYF. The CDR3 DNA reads TGTGCCAGCAGTTTTGGCAGGACCTCCTACGAGCAGTACTTC.

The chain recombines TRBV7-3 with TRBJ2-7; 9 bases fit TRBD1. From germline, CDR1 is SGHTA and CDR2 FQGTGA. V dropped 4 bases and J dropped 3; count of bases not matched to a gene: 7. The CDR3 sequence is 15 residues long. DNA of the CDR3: TGTGCCAGCAGCTCTCCGGGACAGGGTGTCTACGAGCAGTACTTC. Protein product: CASSSPGQGVYEQYF.

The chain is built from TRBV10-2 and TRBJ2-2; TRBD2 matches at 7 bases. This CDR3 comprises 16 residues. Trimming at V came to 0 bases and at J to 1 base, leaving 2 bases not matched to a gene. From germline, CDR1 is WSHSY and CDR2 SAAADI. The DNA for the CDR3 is TGCGCCAGCAGTGAGTCGGGCGGGAGGAACACCGGGGAGCTGTTTTTT. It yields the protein CASSESGGRNTGELFF.

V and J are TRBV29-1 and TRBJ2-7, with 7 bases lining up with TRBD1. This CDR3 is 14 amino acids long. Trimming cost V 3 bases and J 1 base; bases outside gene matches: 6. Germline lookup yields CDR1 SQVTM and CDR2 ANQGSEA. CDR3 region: CSVELRDSSYEQYF. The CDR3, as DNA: TGCAGCGTTGAGCTCCGGGACAGTTCCTACGAGCAGTACTTC.

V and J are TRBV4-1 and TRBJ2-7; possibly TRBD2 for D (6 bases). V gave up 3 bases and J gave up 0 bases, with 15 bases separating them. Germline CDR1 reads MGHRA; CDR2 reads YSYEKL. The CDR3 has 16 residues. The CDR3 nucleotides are TGCGCCAGCAGCCAGGGGGGAGGTCTTAGCTCCTACGAGCAGTACTTC. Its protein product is CASSQGGGLSSYEQYF.

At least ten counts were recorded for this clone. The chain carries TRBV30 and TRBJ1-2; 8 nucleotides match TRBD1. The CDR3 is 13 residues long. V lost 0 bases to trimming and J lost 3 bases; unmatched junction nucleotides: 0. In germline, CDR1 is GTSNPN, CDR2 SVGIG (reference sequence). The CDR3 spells CAWSVQGDYGYTF. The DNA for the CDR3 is TGTGCCTGGAGTGTACAGGGGGACTATGGCTACACCTTC.

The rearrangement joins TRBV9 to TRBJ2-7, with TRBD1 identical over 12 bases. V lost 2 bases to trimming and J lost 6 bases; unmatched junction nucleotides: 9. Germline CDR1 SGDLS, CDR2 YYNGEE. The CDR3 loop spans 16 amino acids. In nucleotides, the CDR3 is TGTGCCAGCAGCGTGGGACAGGGGGCTCTAGCCGGCGAGCAGTACTTC. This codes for CASSVGQGALAGEQYF.